The T cell receptor beta chain under discussion was sequenced for a study of shared clonotypes between healthy human individuals. Clones were sequenced by immunoSEQ multiplex PCR, and TCRdb holds only the in-frame ones, with some missing. The profile shows 950,000 to 1,200,000 clones, around 77% of them singletons. The CDR3 is 14 residues long. Germline CDR1 is LNHNV and CDR2 is YYDKDF (reference sequence). Trimming cost V 1 base and J 7 bases, with 8 bases left between them. The sequence came from a man aged 18 to 29 in good health. Some clones in this sample may be carry-over from other donors' samples. The V and J genes are TRBV15 and TRBJ2-6; D not resolved. The sample taken for sequencing was memory CD4+ T cells from PBMCs. Stated subset: CD45RA-negative fraction. CDR3 in DNA: TGTGCCACCAGCAGAGTCGCAGACGCCAACGTCCTGACTTTC. It specifies CATSRVADANVLTF. The variable domain in full, with the rest retrieved from reference TRBV15 and TRBJ2-6, is DAMVIQNPRYQVTQFGKPVTLSCSQTLNHNVMYWYQQKSSQAPKLLFHYYDKDFNNEADTPDNFQSRRPNTSFCFLDIRSPGLGDTAMYLCATSRVADANVLTFGAGSRLTVL.